The entry that follows covers one T cell receptor beta chain sequence. Other DNA variants within this sample encode the same CDR3. V was pared by 3 bases and J by 4 bases, with 9 bases between. This CDR3 is built from 12 residues. The germline V gene has CDR1 SQVTM and CDR2 ANQGSEA. The data derive from a study of CD8+ T cells in alopecia areata. Noted treatment: oral pan-JAK inhibitor, 5-10 mg twice daily. Extracted from the samples, RNA was reverse transcribed into cDNA to serve as the sequencing template. Data came from immunoSEQ multiplex PCR; TCRdb stores just in-frame clones and leaves some out. This sample has 150,000 to 200,000 clones; 60% occur once, and the top ten carry over 0.9%.

The clonotype was recovered from a human donor with alopecia areata. Material: CD4+ T cells sorted from blood, obtained at week 24, from a patient treated with tofacitinib. The V and J genes are TRBV29-1 and TRBJ1-2, with a tentative D call TRBD1 (5 bases). The CDR3 DNA follows: TGCAGCGTTGAGCAGGGAGGCTATGGCTACACCTTC. Translating gives CSVEQGGYGYTF.